The 14 T cell receptor beta chains listed next were all sequenced from one sample in a study of vaccination and CD4 T cells after COVID-19. Treatment here: roughly 11-day PBMC culture with coronavirus spike peptide pools or control peptides (ViraFEST assay). These receptors have no known antigen. With the Oncomine TCR Beta short-read assay, DNA from cultured CD4+ T cells was sequenced. TCRdb reprocessed the PCR reads via MiXCR and lists one record per CDR3 protein. The top ten clones hold around 9.9% of a sample with roughly 16,000 distinct CDR3 sequences, roughly 72% of them seen once. Sequencing input: CD4+ T cells from blood, cultured in vitro. The receptors come from a human donor who had recovered from COVID-19.

The chain couples TRBV7-6 to TRBJ1-4, with TRBD1 matching over 10 bases. With V trimmed by 5 bases and J by 4 bases, 7 bases remained unmatched. The CDR3 totals 16 residues. CDR1 is SGHVS and CDR2 is FNYEAQ in the germline V gene. CDR3 loop: CASSPGQGVHNEKLFF. CDR3 sequence (DNA): TGTGCCAGCAGCCCCGGACAGGGGGTGCATAATGAAAAACTGTTTTTT.

The chain links TRBV4-3 to TRBJ2-3, with D possibly TRBD1 on 6 matching bases. V was pared by 4 bases and J by 4 bases, with 15 bases between. Germline V gene sequence: CDR1 LGHNA, CDR2 YSLEER. CDR3 length: 15 amino acids. CDR3 DNA sequence: TGCGCCAGCAGCCGACAAACAGGGATCCCAGATACGCAGTATTTT. Encoded protein: CASSRQTGIPDTQYF.

The J gene is TRBJ1-2, the V gene TRBV27; 9 bases align to TRBD1. In germline, CDR1 is MNHEY, CDR2 SMNVEV (reference sequence). This CDR3 has 14 amino acids. The V segment lost 5 bases and the J segment 6 bases; nucleotides outside the gene matches: 7. The CDR3: CASSRDRVGNGYTF. The CDR3 DNA is TGTGCCAGCAGTAGGGACAGGGTGGGAAATGGCTACACCTTC.

The chain couples TRBV7-2 to TRBJ2-4; no definite D call. CDR1 and CDR2 from the germline V gene are SGHTA and FQGNSA. Trimming removed 2 bases at V and 0 bases at J, with 8 bases between. This CDR3 is built from 15 residues. The CDR3 region is CASSLLGTAKNIQYF. In DNA, the CDR3 is TGTGCCAGCAGCTTATTAGGCACAGCCAAAAACATTCAGTACTTC.

V is TRBV7-2 and J is TRBJ1-5; 12 bases are shared with TRBD1. V lost 7 bases and J lost 6; bases outside the gene matches: 7. The germline V gene has CDR1 SGHTA and CDR2 FQGNSA. The CDR3 loop spans 15 amino acids. Written as DNA, the CDR3 is TGTGCCAGCACCCGCTCGGGACAGGGGGCTCAGCCCCAGCATTTT. It codes for CASTRSGQGAQPQHF.

V gene TRBV21-1 combines with J gene TRBJ2-7. TRBV21-1 is a pseudogene locus. This CDR3 spans 14 amino acids. The CDR3 coding sequence is TGTGCCAGCAGCAAAGCGGCCGACCACTACGAGCAGTACTTC. It yields the protein CASSKAADHYEQYF.

The chain carries TRBV25-1 and TRBJ1-5, with 9 nucleotides matching TRBD1. CDR1 is MGHDK, CDR2 SYGVNS, per germline. V lost 6 bases, J lost 5 bases, and 2 bases stayed unmatched. This CDR3 spans 13 amino acids. CDR3 protein: CASRQGAHQPQHF. The CDR3 DNA reads TGTGCCAGCAGACAGGGGGCTCATCAGCCCCAGCATTTT.

This clonotype was seen a few times. The V call is TRBV15, the J call TRBJ1-2, with D maybe TRBD1 (5 bases). The CDR3 spans 13 residues. Between the trimmed V and J ends, which lost 3 bases and 7 bases, there was a span of 12 bases. Germline CDR1 and CDR2: LNHNV and YYDKDF (reference sequence). The chain's CDR3 is CATSSVGGVGYTF. CDR3 DNA sequence: TGTGCCACCAGCAGTGTTGGGGGGGTTGGCTACACCTTC.

The gene calls are TRBV15 and TRBJ2-3; D unresolved. Per the germline V gene, CDR1 is LNHNV and CDR2 is YYDKDF (reference sequence). The V and J ends lost 1 base and 2 bases respectively, with 10 bases between them. The length of the CDR3 is 15 residues. DNA of the CDR3: TGTGCCACCAGCAGAGGACGGGTATTCACAGATACGCAGTATTTT. Residues: CATSRGRVFTDTQYF.

This chain connects TRBV6-2 or TRBV6-3 to TRBJ2-3; TRBD2 aligns across 9 bases. Per germline, CDR1 MNHEY and CDR2 SVGEGT. The CDR3 sequence is 15 residues long. Trimming removed 2 bases from V and 4 bases from J; junction bases left unmatched: 4. The DNA of the CDR3 is TGTGCCAGCAGTTACGTGGGACTAGCCTCAGATACGCAGTATTTT. This translates into CASSYVGLASDTQYF.

The J gene is TRBJ2-5, the V gene TRBV7-9, with 8 bases matching TRBD2. The CDR3 length is 14 residues. Germline assignment: CDR1 SEHNR and CDR2 FQNEAQ (reference sequence). The J segment lost 4 bases and the V segment lost 0 bases, leaving 1 base of the junction unmatched. The CDR3 reads CASSLAAGGETQYF. The CDR3 DNA reads as TGTGCCAGCAGCTTAGCGGCGGGGGGAGAGACCCAGTACTTC.

Comments on this clonotype: Its ends do not fully match the called genes, so a read error is possible. The CDR3 coding sequence is TGCAGTGCTCCCAGCGGTAACCCCTCTGGGGCCAACGTCCCGACTTTC. It encodes CSAPSGNPSGANVPTF. The rearrangement joins TRBV20-1 to TRBJ2-6; D possibly matches TRBD1 or TRBD2 (5 bases each). Germline-derived CDR1 and CDR2 are DFQATT and SNEGSKA (reference sequence). The CDR3 sequence is 16 residues long.

This chain links TRBV7-6 with TRBJ1-2, with TRBD1 matching over 10 bases. Germline assignment: CDR1 SGHVS and CDR2 FNYEAQ. The CDR3 extends over 13 amino acids. The V gene end was trimmed by 3 bases and the J gene end by 8 bases; junction bases not matched to a gene: 3. CDR3 nucleotide sequence: TGTGCCAGCAGCTTCGGACAGGGGGACGGCTACACCTTC. Translating it yields CASSFGQGDGYTF.

The chain carries TRBV15 and TRBJ1-5; weak D call: TRBD1 (6 bases). Trimming left V 3 bases short and J 6 bases short, with 15 bases between. Germline V gives CDR1 LNHNV, CDR2 YYDKDF (reference sequence). The CDR3 contains 15 residues. The CDR3 sequence: CATSSWGRGAQPQHF. In nucleotides, the CDR3 is TGTGCCACCAGCAGCTGGGGCAGGGGAGCTCAGCCCCAGCATTTT.